This T cell receptor (beta chain) was recorded in a study of regulatory T cells in long-lasting Graves disease. The study's findings and limits: Those with persistent Graves' had less TCR diversity than newly diagnosed patients. Favored gene segments in persistent disease were TRBV28, TRBJ1-2 and TRBJ2-5.

The time point denotes: persistent/refractory GD, antithyroid drugs over 5 years with positive TRAb. From PBMCs, RNA was extracted and then used to make the TCR library. The V segment lost 3 bases and the J segment 2 bases; nucleotides outside the gene matches: 7. The CDR3 totals 16 residues. Germline lookup yields CDR1 MNHEY and CDR2 SVGAGI. Relying on iRepertoire HTBI primers and Arm-PCR of CDR3 regions, the team built TCR beta libraries. TCRdb independently ran MiXCR on the multiplex PCR reads; one entry per CDR3 protein. The repertoire holds under 450,000 distinct CDR3 sequences, with about 20% as singletons. Ten or more counts support this clonotype. Its antigen is undetermined.

This TCR derives from a female donor with Graves disease. The sample was peripheral blood mononuclear cells (PBMCs), taken when the disease was refractory, from a patient treated with antithyroid drugs. V usage is TRBV6-5 and J usage is TRBJ2-7; the match to TRBD2 covers 10 bases. The CDR3 sequence: CASSYPTLAGAYEQYF. In DNA, the CDR3 is TGTGCCAGCAGTTATCCGACTCTAGCGGGAGCCTACGAGCAGTACTTC.